This T cell receptor (beta chain) comes out of a study of blood T cell repertoires in COVID-19. Turning to the study itself: The United States, Italy and Spain were the sources of the acute and convalescent COVID-19 samples. The analysed material was cDNA or gDNA that came from T cells, B-cell-depleted T cells, or PBMCs.

In the authors' workflow: Amplification from reference gene primers served as the basis for estimated nucleated cell counts. Assay used: immunoSEQ multiplex PCR; TCRdb lists only in-frame clones, some missing. V, J and clone size were drawn from that table, and D and trimming were deduced from the DNA. The sample lists approximately 75,000 clones; around 80% were seen once. Seattle patients were enrolled while actively infected and followed longitudinally. The V gene's germline CDR1 is SGDLS and CDR2 YYNGEE. V dropped 0 bases and J dropped 2 bases, with 11 bases sitting between them. This CDR3 spans 15 amino acids.

The chain joins TRBV9 to TRBJ2-5; a weak D match, TRBD2 (5 bases). Sequencing used peripheral blood. The TCR originated in a man in his fifties or sixties with COVID-19, enrolled during active disease. The CDR3 sequence: CASSVDPSRQETQYF. Here the CDR3 DNA reads TGTGCCAGCAGCGTAGATCCTAGCAGACAAGAGACCCAGTACTTC.